Each of the 27 T cell receptor beta chains below was sequenced from the same sample in a study of beta chain features in type 1 diabetes (dated by TCRdb to the late 2010s). The study at large found these results: Type 1 diabetes patients showed a moderate but significant shortening of TCRB CDR3 length in all four CD4+ subsets.

Which antigens these TCRs recognize remains unknown. The library was produced with the immunoSEQ multiplex PCR assay. The entire amount of isolated RNA was reverse transcribed using the High Capacity cDNA Reverse Transcription Kit, so the sequenced TCRB transcripts were expressed ones. TCRdb obtained this table from immuneACCESS and retained in-frame rearrangements with V and J assigned. These tables miss some clones; where compared with another copy, unresolved V genes account for less than half of the shortfall, and the remainder is unexplained. Counted in this sample were hundreds of thousands of clones; roughly an eighth of them appeared once. About 0.017% of the sample is taken by the ten largest. Sequencing was carried out using naive CD4+ T cells from blood. Read against the paper, the sample's cell subset or site label means: true naive CD4+ T cells. The receptors shown here come from a man younger than 45 with type 1 diabetes.

This clone was counted only a few times. V gene TRBV5-6 combines with J gene TRBJ2-5, with D possibly TRBD1 on 6 matching bases. Germline assignment: CDR1 SGHDT and CDR2 YYEEEE. Between the trimmed V and J ends, which lost 4 bases and 0 bases, there was a span of 13 bases. The CDR3 sequence is 15 residues long. This chain's CDR3 is CASSRRTGNQETQYF. The CDR3 DNA follows: TGTGCCAGCAGCCGACGAACAGGGAACCAAGAGACCCAGTACTTC.

This chain joins TRBV5-1 and TRBJ1-1; 9 nucleotides align to TRBD1. This CDR3 spans 16 amino acids. Germline V gives CDR1 SGHRS, CDR2 YFSETQ. V shed 4 bases, J shed 4 bases, and the junction held 11 bases outside the gene matches. The CDR3 region has the DNA TGCGCCAGCAGCCCTACGACAGGGGGGGAGATCACTGAAGCTTTCTTT. Translating gives CASSPTTGGEITEAFF.

This clone has more than one count but fewer than ten. The rearrangement links TRBV5-1 to TRBJ2-1, with 7 bases matching TRBD2. The CDR3 has 15 residues. J gave up 8 bases and V 4 bases, and 12 bases lay outside the gene matches. Germline lookup yields CDR1 SGHRS and CDR2 YFSETQ. CDR3 amino acids: CASSMTSSLSDEQFF. The CDR3 region has the DNA TGCGCCAGCAGCATGACTAGCTCCCTCTCGGATGAGCAGTTCTTC.

The V and J genes are TRBV2 and TRBJ2-7; D is uncertain. The CDR3 has 13 amino acids. In germline, CDR1 is SNHLY, CDR2 FYNNEI. V lost 6 bases and J lost 2, with 11 bases in between. In nucleotides, the CDR3 is TGTGCCAGCAGACGCGAGGTTGCCTACGAGCAGTACTTC. It encodes CASRREVAYEQYF. Supplemented by reference TRBV2 and TRBJ2-7, the full variable domain reads EPEVTQTPSHQVTQMGQEVILRCVPISNHLYFYWYRQILGQKVEFLVSFYNNEISEKSEIFDDQFSVERPDGSNFTLKIRSTKLEDSAMYFCASRREVAYEQYFGPGTRLTVT.

The chain combines TRBV7-2 with TRBJ2-6; 8 bases match TRBD1. Germline loops: CDR1 SGHTA, CDR2 FQGNSA. The V and J ends lost 5 bases and 0 bases, in that order; junction bases with no gene match: 9. This CDR3 has 18 residues. CDR3: CASSPGTGASSGANVLTF. CDR3 nucleotide sequence: TGTGCCAGCAGCCCCGGGACAGGCGCTTCCTCTGGGGCCAACGTCCTGACTTTC.

This chain connects TRBV18 to TRBJ2-6, with D hard to call. The CDR3 is 18 amino acids. Per germline, CDR1 KGHSH and CDR2 LQKENI. Trimming left V 3 bases short and J 2 bases short, with 17 bases between. CDR3 protein: CASSPYQESLTGANVLTF. The CDR3 DNA reads TGTGCCAGCTCACCGTACCAGGAATCTCTTACTGGGGCCAACGTCCTGACTTTC.

This clone was found a few times. V usage is TRBV29-1 and J usage is TRBJ2-1, with TRBD2 matching 7 bases. Trimming cost V 7 bases and J 7 bases; bases outside gene matches: 7. This CDR3 is 12 amino acids long. The germline V gene has CDR1 SQVTM and CDR2 ANQGSEA. CDR3 loop: CSAGRSGNEQFF. CDR3 in DNA: TGCAGCGCCGGGAGGTCTGGTAATGAGCAGTTCTTC.

CDR3 loop: CASSYSSYEQYF. The DNA of the CDR3 is TGTGCCAGCAGTTACTCGAGCTACGAGCAGTACTTC. J is TRBJ2-7 and V is TRBV6-6; D gene uncertain. The CDR3 length is 12 residues. The germline gives CDR1 MNHNY, CDR2 SVGAGI (reference sequence). V was shortened by 0 bases and J by 3 bases, with 3 bases between the two germline ends.

This clone showed up just a few times. The gene calls are TRBV5-1 and TRBJ1-4; 7 bases map to TRBD1. There are 16 residues in the CDR3. Germline assignment: CDR1 SGHRS and CDR2 YFSETQ. The junction had 6 bases not matched to a gene; V was cut back by 0 bases and J by 4 bases. The CDR3 loop reads CASSLEGGWGNEKLFF. CDR3 in DNA: TGCGCCAGCAGCTTGGAAGGGGGCTGGGGTAATGAAAAACTGTTTTTT.

A few counts support this clone. The rearrangement joins TRBV5-1 to TRBJ1-1, with D uncertain. CDR3 length equals 13 residues. Trimming stripped 7 bases from V and 1 base from J, with 11 bases between. The germline V gene encodes CDR1 SGHRS and CDR2 YFSETQ. The CDR3 coding sequence is TGCGCCAGCGCGGAGGGTCGGAACACTGAAGCTTTCTTT. Residues: CASAEGRNTEAFF.

The V gene is TRBV7-8, the J gene TRBJ1-1, with TRBD1 matching over 8 bases. CDR1 is SGHVS and CDR2 is FQNEAQ in the germline V gene. This CDR3 is 15 amino acids long. V shed 2 bases, J shed 3 bases, and the junction held 5 bases outside the gene matches. The CDR3 DNA follows: TGTGCCAGCAGCTTACAGGGGGCGTCTTACACTGAAGCTTTCTTT. It translates to CASSLQGASYTEAFF.

The chain employs TRBV9 and TRBJ2-5; 8 nucleotides align to TRBD1. This CDR3 has 15 residues. Germline V lookup: CDR1 SGDLS, CDR2 YYNGEE. J was trimmed by 1 base and V by 3 bases; bases with no gene match: 5. CDR3 region: CASSATTGAQETQYF. The CDR3, as DNA: TGTGCCAGCAGCGCCACGACAGGGGCCCAAGAGACCCAGTACTTC.

In this sample, this clone turned up a few times. This chain joins TRBV4-2 and TRBJ2-2, with TRBD2 matching over 12 bases. The CDR3 runs to 17 residues. Germline V gives CDR1 LGHNA, CDR2 YNFKEQ. Trimming removed 4 bases from V and 4 bases from J; junction bases left unmatched: 7. The CDR3 nucleotides read TGTGCCAGCAGCCCCCGGACTAGCGGGGACCTCACCGGGGAGCTGTTTTTT. Amino acid sequence: CASSPRTSGDLTGELFF.

The chain uses TRBV2 and TRBJ2-7; perhaps TRBD1 as D (7 bases). Trimming left V 5 bases short and J 0 bases short, with 11 bases between. In germline, CDR1 is SNHLY, CDR2 FYNNEI. There are 14 residues in the CDR3. In nucleotides, the CDR3 is TGTGCCAGCAGTCGGAGGGACAGCTCCTACGAGCAGTACTTC. Translation gives CASSRRDSSYEQYF.

This sequence joins TRBV10-3 and TRBJ1-3; a weak D match, TRBD1 (6 bases). Trimming left V 9 bases short and J 0 bases short, with 27 bases between. The CDR3 has 19 residues. Germline CDR1 and CDR2: ENHRY and SYGVKD. The CDR3 nucleotides read TGTGCCATAACCCCAGAGGTTCCGGGACACCAGAGCTCTGGAAACACCATATATTTT. Protein product: CAITPEVPGHQSSGNTIYF.

This clone was recorded a few times. The chain employs TRBV28 and TRBJ2-1; D is uncertain. CDR1 and CDR2 from the germline V gene are MDHEN and SYDVKM. This CDR3 region has 14 residues. V lost 8 bases and J lost 3, with 14 bases in between. The CDR3 DNA follows: TGTGCCAGCCAGAGGCGCGGAAACTACAATGAGCAGTTCTTC. This gives the protein CASQRRGNYNEQFF.

The chain recombines TRBV28 with TRBJ2-5, with 7 bases fitting TRBD2. CDR1 and CDR2 (germline): MDHEN, SYDVKM. The CDR3 covers 14 residues. Trimming removed 6 bases from V and 3 bases from J; junction bases left unmatched: 7. CDR3 region: CASSRSLAEETQYF. The DNA of the CDR3 is TGTGCCAGCAGCCGAAGTCTAGCGGAAGAGACCCAGTACTTC.

This clone was detected a few times. The chain joins TRBV21-1 to TRBJ1-2; the D segment call TRBD1 is taken from the table without a DNA check. TRBV21-1 is given as a pseudogene. The CDR3 spans 15 residues. The CDR3 DNA reads TGTGCCAGCAGCAAAGGGCATCCCCCTGAATATGGCTACACCTTC. Encoded protein: CASSKGHPPEYGYTF.

This clone was observed a handful of times. The chain combines TRBV27 with TRBJ1-2, with 7 bases identical to TRBD1. CDR1 and CDR2 (germline): MNHEY, SMNVEV (reference sequence). This CDR3 is 15 amino acids long. Losses at the gene ends were 6 bases for V and 4 bases for J; bases not matched to a gene: 11. The CDR3 loop reads CASSDAAGQLYGYTF. The CDR3 DNA reads as TGTGCCAGCAGCGACGCCGCGGGACAGCTCTATGGCTACACCTTC.

The sample holds a few counts of this clone. J is TRBJ1-1 and V is TRBV5-4; 7 bases fit TRBD1. Germline values: CDR1 SGHNT, CDR2 YYREEE (reference sequence). This CDR3 spans 14 amino acids. Trimming took 2 bases from V and 4 from J; bases not matched to a gene: 5. CDR3 amino acids: CASSFDDRATEAFF. The CDR3 DNA reads as TGTGCCAGCAGCTTTGACGACAGGGCCACTGAAGCTTTCTTT.

This clone was picked up a small number of times. The chain uses TRBV25-1 and TRBJ2-7; TRBD1 agrees at 8 bases. The CDR3 is 15 amino acids. Per germline, CDR1 MGHDK and CDR2 SYGVNS. V shed 1 base, J shed 1 base, and the junction held 3 bases outside the gene matches. As DNA, the CDR3 is TGTGCCAGCAGTGAATGGGGGACAGGATCCTACGAGCAGTACTTC. Protein product: CASSEWGTGSYEQYF.

This clone was counted between two and nine times. The chain couples TRBV7-3 to TRBJ1-1; no definite D call. Trimming took 2 bases from V and 4 from J, leaving 11 bases between them. This CDR3 has 14 amino acids. In germline, CDR1 is SGHTA, CDR2 FQGTGA. CDR3 sequence (DNA): TGTGCCAGCAGCTTAGCTGGTGCGGGCACTGAAGCTTTCTTT. Protein product: CASSLAGAGTEAFF. Full variable domain (rest looked up from reference TRBV7-3 and TRBJ1-1): GAGVSQTPSNKVTEKGKYVELRCDPISGHTALYWYRQSLGQGPEFLIYFQGTGAADDSGLPNDRFFAVRPEGSVSTLKIQRTERGDSAVYLCASSLAGAGTEAFFGQGTRLTVV.

This clone showed up just a few times. The chain links TRBV6-5 to TRBJ1-1, with a tentative D call TRBD1 (6 bases). The CDR3 has 14 amino acids. The germline CDR1 and CDR2 sequences are MNHEY and SVGAGI. V dropped 6 bases and J dropped 5 bases, with 16 bases sitting between them. The CDR3 coding sequence is TGTGCCAGCAGCGCCCAGGGGTGGTCGACTGAAGCTTTCTTT. Its translation: CASSAQGWSTEAFF.

The chain uses TRBV18 and TRBJ1-5; a possible D gene is TRBD1 (6 bases). The CDR3 spans 16 residues. Trimming took off 3 bases at V and 2 bases at J, with 14 bases between the two ends. Looked up from germline, CDR1 is KGHSH and CDR2 is LQKENI. The CDR3 is CASSPLAGDRNQPQHF. The DNA for the CDR3 is TGTGCCAGCTCACCCCTGGCAGGGGATCGCAATCAGCCCCAGCATTTT.

The chain combines TRBV19 with TRBJ2-7, with 8 bases aligning to TRBD2. Germline CDR1 and CDR2: LNHDA and SQIVND (reference sequence). The ends lost 5 bases at V and 7 bases at J; junction bases unmatched: 7. This CDR3 is built from 13 residues. The CDR3 spells CASSPRTSKEQYF. The CDR3 DNA reads TGTGCCAGTAGTCCCCGGACTAGCAAGGAGCAGTACTTC.

The V call is TRBV2, the J call TRBJ2-7; weak D call: TRBD2 (5 bases). Germline CDR1 is SNHLY and CDR2 is FYNNEI. Trimming removed 6 bases from V and 6 bases from J, with 12 bases in between. The CDR3 has 12 residues. The CDR3 here is CASSTDGVEQYF. Here the CDR3 DNA reads TGTGCCAGCAGCACGGACGGGGTCGAGCAGTACTTC.

This clone has more than one count but fewer than ten. The chain employs TRBV7-8 and TRBJ1-5; D might be TRBD1 (5 bases). The CDR3 runs to 13 residues. Trimming pared 8 bases from V and 3 bases from J, leaving 11 bases between. Germline CDR1 and CDR2: SGHVS and FQNEAQ. The CDR3, as DNA: TGTGCCAGCGGGGCAGGCCTCAATCAGCCCCAGCATTTT. Amino acid sequence: CASGAGLNQPQHF.